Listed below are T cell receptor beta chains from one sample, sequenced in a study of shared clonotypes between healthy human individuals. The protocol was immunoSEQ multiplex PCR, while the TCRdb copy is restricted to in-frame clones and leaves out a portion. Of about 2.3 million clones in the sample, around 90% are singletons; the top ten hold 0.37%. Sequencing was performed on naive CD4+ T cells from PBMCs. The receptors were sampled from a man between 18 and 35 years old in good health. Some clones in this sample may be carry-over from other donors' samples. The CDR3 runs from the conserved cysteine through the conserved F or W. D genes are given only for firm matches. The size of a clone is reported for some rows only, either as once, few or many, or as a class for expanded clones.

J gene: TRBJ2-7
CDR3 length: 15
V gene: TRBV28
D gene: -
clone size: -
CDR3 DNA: TGTGCCAGCAGGAGACTCGGAATGAGCTCCTACGAGCAGTACTTC
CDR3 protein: CASRRLGMSSYEQYF

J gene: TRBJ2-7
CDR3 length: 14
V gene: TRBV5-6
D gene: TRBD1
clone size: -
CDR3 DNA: TGTGCCAGCAGCCTATACGGGACAGTCTACGAGCAGTACTTC
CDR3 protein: CASSLYGTVYEQYF

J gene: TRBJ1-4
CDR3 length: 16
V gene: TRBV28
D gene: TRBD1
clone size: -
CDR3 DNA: TGTGCCAGCAGTTCTATAGGGGACAGGGGCGGCGAAAAACTGTTTTTT
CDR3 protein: CASSSIGDRGGEKLFF

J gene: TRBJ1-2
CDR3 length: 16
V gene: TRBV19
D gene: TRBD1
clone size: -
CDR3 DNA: TGTGCCAGTAGGGACCCTCTCAGGGGGCGCGGCTATGGCTACACCTTC
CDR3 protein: CASRDPLRGRGYGYTF

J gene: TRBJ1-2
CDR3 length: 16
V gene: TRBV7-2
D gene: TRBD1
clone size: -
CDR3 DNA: TGTGCCAGCAGCCTCACTGCCGGGACAGTGGCCGCTGGCTACACCTTC
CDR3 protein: CASSLTAGTVAAGYTF

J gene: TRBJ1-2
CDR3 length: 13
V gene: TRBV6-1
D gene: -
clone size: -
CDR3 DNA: TGTGCCAGCGTCCACTCAGGAATCGATGGCTACACCTTC
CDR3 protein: CASVHSGIDGYTF

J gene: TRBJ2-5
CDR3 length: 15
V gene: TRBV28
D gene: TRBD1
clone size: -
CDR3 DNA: TGTGCCAGCAGTTCACCGGGACAGGGGGATGAGACCCAGTACTTC
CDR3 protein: CASSSPGQGDETQYF

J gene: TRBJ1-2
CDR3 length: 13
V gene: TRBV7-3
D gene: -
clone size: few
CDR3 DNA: TGTGCCAGCAGCTTATCACAGGAGCATGGCTACACCTTC
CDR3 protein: CASSLSQEHGYTF

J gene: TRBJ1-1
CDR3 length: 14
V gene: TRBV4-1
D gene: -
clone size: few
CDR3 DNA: TGCGCCAGCAGCCAAGGCTGGGGGAACACTGAAGCTTTCTTT
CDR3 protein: CASSQGWGNTEAFF

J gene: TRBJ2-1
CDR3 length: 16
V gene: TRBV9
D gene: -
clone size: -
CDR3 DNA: TGTGCCAGCAGCGTAGTGGCAAGCTCACCATACAATGAGCAGTTCTTC
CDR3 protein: CASSVVASSPYNEQFF

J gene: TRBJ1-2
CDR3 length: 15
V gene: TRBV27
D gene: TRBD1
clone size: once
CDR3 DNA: TGTGCCAGCAGTCCGCTCCCGGGACAGTCCTATGGCTACACCTTC
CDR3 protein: CASSPLPGQSYGYTF

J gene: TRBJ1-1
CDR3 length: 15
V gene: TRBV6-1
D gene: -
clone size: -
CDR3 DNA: TGTGCCAGCAGTGAAGTAAGGGACAAGAACACTGAAGCTTTCTTT
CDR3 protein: CASSEVRDKNTEAFF

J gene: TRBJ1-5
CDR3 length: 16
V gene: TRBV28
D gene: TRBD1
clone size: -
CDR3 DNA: TGTGCCAGCAGTTTACGGCGGGACAGAATCAATCAGCCCCAGCATTTT
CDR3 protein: CASSLRRDRINQPQHF

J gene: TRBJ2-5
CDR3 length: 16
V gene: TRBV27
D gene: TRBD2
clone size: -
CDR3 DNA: TGTGCCAGCAGTTTATCCCCAGGACTAGCGGGTGAGACCCAGTACTTC
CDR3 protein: CASSLSPGLAGETQYF

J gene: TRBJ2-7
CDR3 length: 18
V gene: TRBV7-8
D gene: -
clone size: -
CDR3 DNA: TGTGCCAGCAGCTTTTTGACAGCTAACACCGCCTTCTCCTACGAGCAGTACTTC
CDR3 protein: CASSFLTANTAFSYEQYF

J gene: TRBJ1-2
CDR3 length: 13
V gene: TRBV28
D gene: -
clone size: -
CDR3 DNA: TGTGCCAGCAGTATCCCGACAGATTATGGCTACACCTTC
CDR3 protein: CASSIPTDYGYTF

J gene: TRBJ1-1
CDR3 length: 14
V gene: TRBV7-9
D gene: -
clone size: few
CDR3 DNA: TGTGCCAGCAGCCCTCCAGTGATGAACACTGAAGCTTTCTTT
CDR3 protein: CASSPPVMNTEAFF

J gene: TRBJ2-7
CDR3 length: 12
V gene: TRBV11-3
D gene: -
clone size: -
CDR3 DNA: TGTGCCAGCAGCTTAGATTCGGGCGAGCAGTACTTC
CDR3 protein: CASSLDSGEQYF

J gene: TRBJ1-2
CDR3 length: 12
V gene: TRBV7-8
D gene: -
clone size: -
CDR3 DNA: TGTGCCAGCAGCACACAGGGATATGGCTACACCTTC
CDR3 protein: CASSTQGYGYTF

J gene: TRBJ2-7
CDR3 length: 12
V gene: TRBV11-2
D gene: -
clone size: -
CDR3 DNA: TGTGCCAGCAGCCCTCTGACAAGCGAGCAGTACTTC
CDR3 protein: CASSPLTSEQYF

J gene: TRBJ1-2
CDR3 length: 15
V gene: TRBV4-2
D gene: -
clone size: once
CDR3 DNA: TGTGCCAGCAGCCAAGGGCCAGAAACTAACTATGGCTACACCTTC
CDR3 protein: CASSQGPETNYGYTF

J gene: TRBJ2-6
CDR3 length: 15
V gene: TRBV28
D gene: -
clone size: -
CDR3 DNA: TGTGCCAGCACGGGCTCTCAGACCGGGGCCAACGTCCTGACTTTC
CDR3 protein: CASTGSQTGANVLTF

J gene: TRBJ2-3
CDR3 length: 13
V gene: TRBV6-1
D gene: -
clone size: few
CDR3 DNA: TGTGCCAGCAGTGAGGTAGGCACAGATACGCAGTATTTT
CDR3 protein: CASSEVGTDTQYF

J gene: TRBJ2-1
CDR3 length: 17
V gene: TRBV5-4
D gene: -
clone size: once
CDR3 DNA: TGTGCCAGCAGCCGAGACAGCCTATCCTTCTCCTACAATGAGCAGTTCTTC
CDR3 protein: CASSRDSLSFSYNEQFF

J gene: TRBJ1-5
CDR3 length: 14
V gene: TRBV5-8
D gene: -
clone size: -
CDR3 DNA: TGTGCCAGCAGCTTGTTGCAGACCAATCAGCCCCAGCATTTT
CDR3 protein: CASSLLQTNQPQHF

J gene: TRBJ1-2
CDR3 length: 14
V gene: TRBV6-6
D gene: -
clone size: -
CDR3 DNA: TGTGCCAGCAGTGCGGAGGCCCTCGCCTATGGCTACACCTTC
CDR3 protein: CASSAEALAYGYTF

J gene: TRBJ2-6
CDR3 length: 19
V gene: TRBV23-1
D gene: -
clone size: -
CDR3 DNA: TGCGCCAGCAGTCAGAGCCGACAGCAGGGATCCTCTGGGGCCAACGTCCTGACTTTC
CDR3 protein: CASSQSRQQGSSGANVLTF

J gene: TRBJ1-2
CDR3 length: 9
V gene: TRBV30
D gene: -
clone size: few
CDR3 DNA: TGTGCCTGGAGAGATGGCTACACCTTC
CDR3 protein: CAWRDGYTF

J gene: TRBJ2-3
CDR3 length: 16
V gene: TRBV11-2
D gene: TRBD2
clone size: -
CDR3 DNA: TGTGCCAGCAGGCCAAGACTAGCGGGACGGGAAGATACGCAGTATTTT
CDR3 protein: CASRPRLAGREDTQYF

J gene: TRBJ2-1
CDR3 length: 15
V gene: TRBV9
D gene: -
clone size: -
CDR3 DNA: TGTGCCAGCACCCCGGGCCAGTACTCCTACAATGAGCAGTTCTTC
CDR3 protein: CASTPGQYSYNEQFF

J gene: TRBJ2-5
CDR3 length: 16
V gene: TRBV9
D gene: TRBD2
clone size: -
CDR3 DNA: TGTGCCAGCAGCACCCTACCCCTTGCGGGGGAAGAGACCCAGTACTTC
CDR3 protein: CASSTLPLAGEETQYF

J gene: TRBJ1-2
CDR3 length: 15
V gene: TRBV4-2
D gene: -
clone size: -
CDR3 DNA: TGTGCCAGCAGCTCACTCGATTCGGGGTCCTATGGCTACACCTTC
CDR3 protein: CASSSLDSGSYGYTF

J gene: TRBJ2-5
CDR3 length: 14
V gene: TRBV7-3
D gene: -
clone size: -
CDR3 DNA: TGTGCCAGCAGCGAACGGGACTCCCAAGAGACCCAGTACTTC
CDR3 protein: CASSERDSQETQYF

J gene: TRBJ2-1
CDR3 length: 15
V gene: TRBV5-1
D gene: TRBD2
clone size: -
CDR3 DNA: TGCGCCAGCAGCTTGGAACTAGCGGGAAGCGGTGAGCAGTTCTTC
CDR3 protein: CASSLELAGSGEQFF

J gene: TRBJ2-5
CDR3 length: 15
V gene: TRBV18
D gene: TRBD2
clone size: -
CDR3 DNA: TGTGCCAGCTCATTGGGACTAGCGGGAGAAGAGACCCAGTACTTC
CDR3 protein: CASSLGLAGEETQYF

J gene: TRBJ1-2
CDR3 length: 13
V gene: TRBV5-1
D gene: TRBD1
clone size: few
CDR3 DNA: TGCGCCAGCAGAACCGGGACAGGGGGTGGCTACACCTTC
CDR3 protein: CASRTGTGGGYTF

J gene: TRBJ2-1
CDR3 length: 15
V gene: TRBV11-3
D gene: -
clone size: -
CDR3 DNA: TGTGCCAGCAGCTTCCGCCGGAACACCTACAATGAGCAGTTCTTC
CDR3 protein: CASSFRRNTYNEQFF

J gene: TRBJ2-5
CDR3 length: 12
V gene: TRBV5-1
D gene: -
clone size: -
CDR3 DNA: TGCGCCAGCAGCCGGCTCGGCGAGACCCAGTACTTC
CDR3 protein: CASSRLGETQYF

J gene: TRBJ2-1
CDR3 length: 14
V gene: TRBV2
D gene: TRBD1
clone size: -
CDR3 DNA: TGTGCCAGTAAACGGACAGGGGTGGCCAATGAGCAGTTCTTC
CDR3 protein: CASKRTGVANEQFF

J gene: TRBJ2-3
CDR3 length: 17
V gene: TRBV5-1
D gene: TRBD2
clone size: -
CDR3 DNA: TGCGCCAGCAGCACCCGGACTAGCGGGGGTAGCACAGATACGCAGTATTTT
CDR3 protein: CASSTRTSGGSTDTQYF

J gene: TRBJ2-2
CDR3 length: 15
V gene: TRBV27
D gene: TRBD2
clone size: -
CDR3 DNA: TGTGCCAGCAGTTTCCTAGCGGGATTGGGGGGGGAGCTGTTTTTT
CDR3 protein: CASSFLAGLGGELFF

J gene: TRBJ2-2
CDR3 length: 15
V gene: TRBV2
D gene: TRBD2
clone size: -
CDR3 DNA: TGTGCCAGCATCTGGACTAGCGGGAGCCCCGGGGAGCTGTTTTTT
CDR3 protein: CASIWTSGSPGELFF

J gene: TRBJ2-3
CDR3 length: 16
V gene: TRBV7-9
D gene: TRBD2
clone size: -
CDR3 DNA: TGTGCCAGCAGCTTCCCCTTCACTAGCGGGAATCAGGCGCAGTATTTT
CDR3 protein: CASSFPFTSGNQAQYF

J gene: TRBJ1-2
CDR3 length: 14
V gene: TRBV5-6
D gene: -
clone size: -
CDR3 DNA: TGTGCCAGCAGCCCGGTGGGGACTAACTATGGCTACACCTTC
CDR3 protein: CASSPVGTNYGYTF

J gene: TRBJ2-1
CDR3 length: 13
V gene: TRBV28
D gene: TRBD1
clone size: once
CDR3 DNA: TGTGCCAGCAGTTGGGACAGGGGTAATGAGCAGTTCTTC
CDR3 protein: CASSWDRGNEQFF

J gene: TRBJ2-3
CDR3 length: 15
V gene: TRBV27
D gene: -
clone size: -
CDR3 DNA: TGTGCCAGCAGGTTACAGGGGACTAGCACAGATACGCAGTATTTT
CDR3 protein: CASRLQGTSTDTQYF

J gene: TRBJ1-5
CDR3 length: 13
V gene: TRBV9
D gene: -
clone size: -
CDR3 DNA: TGTGCCAGCAGCGCGGACACAGATCAGCCCCAGCATTTT
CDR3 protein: CASSADTDQPQHF

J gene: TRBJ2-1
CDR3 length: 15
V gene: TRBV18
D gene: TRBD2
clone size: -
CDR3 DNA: TGTGCCAGCTCGCCACTAGCGGGAGTCGGTAATGAGCAGTTCTTC
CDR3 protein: CASSPLAGVGNEQFF

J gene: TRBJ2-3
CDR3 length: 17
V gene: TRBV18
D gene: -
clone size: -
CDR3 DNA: TGTGCCAGCTCCCCTCCATCGACACCAATCGGGGCAGATACGCAGTATTTT
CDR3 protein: CASSPPSTPIGADTQYF

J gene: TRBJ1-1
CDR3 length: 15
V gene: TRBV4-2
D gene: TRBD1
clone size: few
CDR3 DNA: TGTGCCAGCAGCCAGGCGACAGGGAGGAACACTGAAGCTTTCTTT
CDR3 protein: CASSQATGRNTEAFF

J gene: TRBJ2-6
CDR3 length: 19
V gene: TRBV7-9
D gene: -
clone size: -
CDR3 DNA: TGTGCCAGCAGCTTTCAAAGGGTCAGGGTTATCTCTGGGGCCAACGTCCTGACTTTC
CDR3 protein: CASSFQRVRVISGANVLTF

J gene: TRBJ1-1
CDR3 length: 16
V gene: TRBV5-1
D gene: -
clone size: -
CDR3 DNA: TGCGCCAGCAGCTTGGCCGGCCTTCGGGGGAACACTGAAGCTTTCTTT
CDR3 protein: CASSLAGLRGNTEAFF

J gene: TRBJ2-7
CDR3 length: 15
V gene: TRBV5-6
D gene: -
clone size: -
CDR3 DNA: TGTGCCAGCAGCGCACAGGGAGGCCGCTCCTACGAGCAGTACTTC
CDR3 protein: CASSAQGGRSYEQYF

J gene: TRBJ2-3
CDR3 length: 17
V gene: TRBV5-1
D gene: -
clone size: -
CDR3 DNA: TGCGCCAGCAGCTCAGGGCCCCCAACTGGGGGCACAGATACGCAGTATTTT
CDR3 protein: CASSSGPPTGGTDTQYF